This T cell receptor beta chain was sequenced in a study of T cell responses to AZD1222 COVID-19 vaccine. Study context: Recipients boosted at about 4 weeks or about 12 weeks are pooled. Notes on the study in general: Clonal diversity was possibly underestimated, and white British individuals and females predominated among donors.

Germline assignment: CDR1 SGHTA and CDR2 FQGNSA. Trimming removed 5 bases from V and 5 bases from J, with 10 bases in between. This CDR3 is built from 13 residues. TCRdb's copy holds only in-frame clones and misses some; the assay was immunoSEQ multiplex PCR. The data show about 86,000 clones, around nine tenths seen once. As to this clone: The antigen is undetermined.

The chain combines TRBV7-2 with TRBJ1-5; weak D call: TRBD1 (6 bases). The clonotype comes from an adult in good health. This specimen consisted of peripheral blood, obtained on day 0 of AZD1222 vaccination. In DNA form, the CDR3 reads TGTGCCAGCAGCGACAGGATCGATCAGCCCCAGCATTTT. It codes for CASSDRIDQPQHF. Looking up the rest from reference TRBV7-2 and TRBJ1-5 gives the full variable domain: GAGVSQSPSNKVTEKGKDVELRCDPISGHTALYWYRQSLGQGLEFLIYFQGNSAPDKSGLPSDRFSAERTGGSVSTLTIQRTQQEDSAVYLCASSDRIDQPQHFGDGTRLSIL.